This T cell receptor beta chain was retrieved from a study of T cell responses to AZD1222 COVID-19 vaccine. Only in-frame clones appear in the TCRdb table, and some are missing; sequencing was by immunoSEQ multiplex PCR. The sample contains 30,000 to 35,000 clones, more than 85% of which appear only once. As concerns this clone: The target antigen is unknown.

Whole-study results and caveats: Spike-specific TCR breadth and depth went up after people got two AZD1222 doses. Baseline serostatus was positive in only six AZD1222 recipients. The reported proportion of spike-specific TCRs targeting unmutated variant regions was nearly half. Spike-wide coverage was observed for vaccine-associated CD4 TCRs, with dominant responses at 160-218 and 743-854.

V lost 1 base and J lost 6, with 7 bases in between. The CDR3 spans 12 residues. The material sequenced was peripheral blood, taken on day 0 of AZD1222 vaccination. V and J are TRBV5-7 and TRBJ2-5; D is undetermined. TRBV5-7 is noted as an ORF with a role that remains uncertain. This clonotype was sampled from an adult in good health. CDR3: CASSLLGKTQYF. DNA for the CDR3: TGTGCCAGCAGCTTGCTGGGGAAGACCCAGTACTTC.